These 17 T cell receptor beta chains were sequenced from one sample in a study of T cell repertoires in cytomegalovirus infection. Via MiXCR, TCRdb re-called the reads, giving one row per CDR3 protein. The sample consists of about 920,000 distinct CDR3 sequences, around 31% of them appearing once. These receptors lack a known antigen. The source was cultured CD8+ T cells from PBMCs, collected from culture after CMV antigen stimulation. Source of these receptors: a human donor in good health (CMV status not recorded). Some clones in this sample may be carry-over from other donors' samples.

The chain couples TRBV27 to TRBJ1-1; D call uncertain. The CDR3 sequence is 13 residues long. V was pared by 5 bases and J by 7 bases, with 14 bases between. Germline CDR1 MNHEY, CDR2 SMNVEV (reference sequence). Here the CDR3 DNA reads TGTGCCAGCAGTCAAACGGACGGACTTGAAGCTTTCTTT. Translation gives CASSQTDGLEAFF.

As for this clonotype: Possible read error: a much larger clone is one base away. The genes are TRBV7-2 and TRBJ2-7, with 8 positions matching TRBD2. The CDR3 is 14 residues long. Germline V gene data show CDR1 as SGHTA and CDR2 as FQGNSA. CDR3 DNA sequence: TGTGCCGGCAGCTACGGGGGGGCATTGAACGAGCAGTACGTC. Protein: CAGSYGGALNEQYV.

The chain combines TRBV6-2 or TRBV6-3 with TRBJ1-1; D may be TRBD1 (5 bases). The CDR3 extends over 15 amino acids. The germline V gene encodes CDR1 MNHEY and CDR2 SVGEGT. Deletions cut 4 bases from V and 6 bases from J, with 18 bases between. The CDR3 DNA reads TGTGCCAGCAGTTGGACGGGGCCGGCGCCCTCTGAAGCTTTCTTT. Protein product: CASSWTGPAPSEAFF.

Ten or more counts support this clonotype. The J gene is TRBJ2-1, the V gene TRBV12-3 or TRBV12-4; TRBD2 matches at 11 bases. V was pared by 3 bases and J by 9 bases, with 7 bases of the junction left unmatched. CDR3 size: 15 residues. CDR3 sequence (DNA): TGTGCCAGCAGTTTTTTAGCGGGGGGGCCGAGTGAGCAGTTCTTC. The encoded protein is CASSFLAGGPSEQFF.

This clonotype was counted many times. The rearrangement uses TRBV12-3 or TRBV12-4 and TRBJ1-5; 7 nucleotides line up with TRBD1. The junction had 4 bases not matched to a gene; V was cut back by 5 bases and J by 9 bases. This CDR3 is 12 amino acids long. CDR3 DNA sequence: TGTGCCAGCAGTGGTTGGGACAGGCCCCAGCATTTT. Translated: CASSGWDRPQHF.

The J gene is TRBJ1-1, the V gene TRBV10-3; D unresolved. V was clipped by 7 bases and J by 2 bases, with 26 bases between them. Germline V gene sequence: CDR1 ENHRY, CDR2 SYGVKD. CDR3 length: 18 amino acids. CDR3 residues: CAITRSKKGAGLNTEAFF. DNA of the CDR3: TGTGCCATCACCCGATCGAAAAAGGGCGCGGGCTTAAACACTGAAGCTTTCTTT.

This sequence joins TRBV6-5 and TRBJ2-3; 7 nucleotides agree with TRBD2. Germline V CDR1 and CDR2: MNHEY, SVGAGI. This CDR3 spans 16 amino acids. V lost 4 bases and J lost 3; bases outside the gene matches: 10. Here the CDR3 reads CASSFRTRSTTDTQYF. CDR3 coding DNA: TGTGCCAGCAGTTTCAGGACTAGGAGTACTACAGATACGCAGTATTTT.

J is TRBJ1-3 and V is TRBV11-2, with 8 bases fitting TRBD1. The CDR3 extends over 14 amino acids. Germline loops: CDR1 SGHAT, CDR2 FQNNGV. V shed 5 bases, J shed 3 bases, and the junction held 3 bases outside the gene matches. CDR3 amino acids: CASSLTGGGNTIYF. CDR3 sequence (DNA): TGTGCCAGCAGCCTCACAGGGGGTGGAAACACCATATATTTT.

The chain has TRBV19 and TRBJ1-5; 7 nucleotides line up with TRBD1. With 1 base clipped from V and 5 bases from J, the junction kept 2 bases outside the gene matches. This CDR3 spans 14 amino acids. Germline assignment: CDR1 LNHDA and CDR2 SQIVND (reference sequence). The CDR3 region has the DNA TGTGCCAGTAGTATAGGTACAGGGGATCAGCCCCAGCATTTT. The encoded protein is CASSIGTGDQPQHF.

The chain recombines TRBV6-4 with TRBJ2-7; D may match TRBD1 or TRBD2 (6 bases each). The V and J ends lost 3 bases and 6 bases respectively, with 18 bases between them. This CDR3 is 15 amino acids long. CDR1 and CDR2 from the germline V gene are MRHNA and SNTAGT. The CDR3 spells CASSEWVGGFGEQYV. The CDR3 DNA reads as TGTGCCAGCAGTGAATGGGTCGGGGGCTTTGGCGAGCAGTACGTC.

Points on this clonotype: Since a much larger clone is just one base distant, this may be a read error. The chain links TRBV7-2 to TRBJ2-3; 7 bases align to TRBD2. This CDR3 is 15 amino acids long. Germline-derived CDR1 and CDR2 are SGHTA and FQGNSA. The CDR3 here is CANSLESGGTDTQYF. Here the CDR3 DNA reads TGTGCCAACAGCTTAGAAAGCGGGGGCACAGATACGCAGTATTTT.

This clonotype appeared a few times. The V gene is TRBV10-3, the J gene TRBJ2-7; 11 nucleotides agree with TRBD2. J was trimmed by 1 base and V by 6 bases; bases with no gene match: 8. The CDR3 extends over 16 amino acids. CDR1 and CDR2 (germline): ENHRY, SYGVKD. CDR3 in amino acids: CAISFPTSGESYEQYF. The CDR3 coding sequence is TGTGCCATCAGCTTTCCGACTAGCGGGGAATCCTACGAGCAGTACTTC.

This clonotype has only a few counts. V usage is TRBV12-3 or TRBV12-4 and J usage is TRBJ2-1, with TRBD1 as a possible D gene (6 bases). V gave up 3 bases and J gave up 9 bases, with 21 bases separating them. The CDR3 spans 16 residues. The CDR3: CASSLLVRGSELEQFF. The DNA of the CDR3 is TGTGCCAGCAGTTTGCTTGTCAGGGGATCGGAACTTGAGCAGTTCTTC.

CDR3 loop: CASSPAGLSYNEQFF. DNA of the CDR3: TGTGCCAGCAGTCCCGCAGGACTTTCCTACAATGAGCAGTTCTTC. V gene TRBV12-3 or TRBV12-4 combines with J gene TRBJ2-1; perhaps TRBD2 as D (5 bases). This CDR3 is 15 amino acids long. V was trimmed by 5 bases and J by 1 base, leaving 12 bases between them.

This clonotype has at least ten counts. The rearrangement links TRBV10-3 to TRBJ1-2, with D perhaps matching TRBD1 (5 bases). The CDR3 is made up of 15 amino acids. V was cut by 0 bases and J by 4 bases, with 12 bases left in between. The germline V gene has CDR1 ENHRY and CDR2 SYGVKD. The CDR3 loop is CAISESGEGPYGYTF. CDR3 nucleotide sequence: TGTGCCATCAGTGAGTCCGGGGAGGGACCCTATGGCTACACCTTC.

The chain uses TRBV20-1 and TRBJ2-7, with 7 bases aligning to TRBD2. The CDR3 loop spans 13 amino acids. Germline-derived CDR1 and CDR2 are DFQATT and SNEGSKA (reference sequence). The ends lost 3 bases at V and 7 bases at J; junction bases unmatched: 9. The DNA for the CDR3 is TGCAGTGCTAGGGGGGAGGGCCCTCCTGAGCAGTACTTC. Translated, it gives CSARGEGPPEQYF.

CDR3 bases: TGTGCCACCAGCAGCTCTACGGGACAGGGATACACCGGGGAGCTGTTTTTT. This sequence encodes CATSSSTGQGYTGELFF. J is TRBJ2-2 and V is TRBV15, with 9 bases matching TRBD1. The V gene's germline CDR1 is LNHNV and CDR2 YYDKDF (reference sequence). The CDR3 spans 17 residues. Losses at the gene ends were 3 bases for V and 3 bases for J; bases not matched to a gene: 8.